This T cell receptor beta chain came from a study of blood T cell repertoires in COVID-19. About the research overall: Sites across the United States, Italy and Spain contributed samples from acute and convalescent COVID-19. PBMCs, B-cell-depleted T cells, or T cells were the source of the cDNA or gDNA that made up the material.

This table comes from immunoSEQ multiplex PCR, and its TCRdb copy is limited to in-frame clones, with some not included. The table records roughly 330,000 clones, about 89% of them present only once. Clinical histories supplied by participants themselves formed the basis of cohort assignment. The CDR3 spans 14 residues. The V gene's germline CDR1 is MNHNS and CDR2 SASEGT. Trimming stripped 1 base from V and 7 bases from J, with 10 bases between. The material sequenced was PBMCs or T cells enriched from blood (not recorded which). This TCR was recovered from a woman in her twenties or thirties who had recovered from COVID-19. This sequence joins TRBV6-1 and TRBJ1-4; D uncertain. This CDR3 reads CASSEEARGEKLFF. The CDR3 nucleotides read TGTGCCAGCAGTGAAGAGGCGCGCGGTGAAAAACTGTTTTTT.